Presented here are 2 T cell receptor beta chains from one specimen sequenced in a study of T cell repertoires in ileal Crohn's disease. The time point is: proximal margin of the surgical specimen (macroscopically non-inflamed). Profiled with immunoSEQ multiplex PCR; TCRdb holds only in-frame clones, not every one. There are fewer than 7,500 clones in the sample; under 80% occur only once, and around 29% lies in the top ten. Sequencing was performed on ileal tissue. The receptors come from an adult with Crohn's disease.

The chain links TRBV6-1 to TRBJ1-5, with D maybe TRBD1 (6 bases). The germline V and J ends were trimmed by 4 bases and 0 bases, with 7 bases remaining between them. This CDR3 region has 14 residues. Germline CDR1 reads MNHNS; CDR2 reads SASEGT. The CDR3, as DNA: TGTGCCAGCAGTGCGGACAGTAGCAATCAGCCCCAGCATTTT. It is translated as CASSADSSNQPQHF.

The rearrangement uses TRBV14 and TRBJ1-6; possible D gene TRBD1, 6 bases. The CDR3 length is 13 residues. CDR1 is SGHDN and CDR2 is FVKESK in the germline V gene. V was clipped by 3 bases and J by 6 bases, with 6 bases between them. CDR3 amino acids: CASSQDSNSPLHF. CDR3 nucleotides: TGTGCCAGCAGCCAGGACAGTAATTCACCCCTCCACTTT.